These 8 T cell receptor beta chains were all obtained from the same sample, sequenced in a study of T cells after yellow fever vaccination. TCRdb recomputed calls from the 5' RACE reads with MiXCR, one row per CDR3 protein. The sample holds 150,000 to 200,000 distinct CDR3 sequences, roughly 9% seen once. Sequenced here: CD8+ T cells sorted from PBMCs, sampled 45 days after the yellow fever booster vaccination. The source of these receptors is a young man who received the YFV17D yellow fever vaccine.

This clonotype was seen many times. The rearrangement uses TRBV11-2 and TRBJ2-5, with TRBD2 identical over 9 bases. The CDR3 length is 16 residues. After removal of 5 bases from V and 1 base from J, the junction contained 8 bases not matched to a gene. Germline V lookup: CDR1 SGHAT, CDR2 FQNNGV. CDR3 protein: CASSLISGGLQETQYF. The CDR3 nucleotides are TGTGCCAGCAGCCTCATTAGCGGGGGCCTCCAAGAGACCCAGTACTTC.

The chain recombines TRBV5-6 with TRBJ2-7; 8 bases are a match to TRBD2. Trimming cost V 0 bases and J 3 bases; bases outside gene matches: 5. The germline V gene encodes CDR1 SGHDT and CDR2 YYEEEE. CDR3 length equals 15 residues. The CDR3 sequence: CASSLDGGGNYEQYF. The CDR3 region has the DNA TGTGCCAGCAGCTTGGACGGCGGGGGGAACTACGAGCAGTACTTC.

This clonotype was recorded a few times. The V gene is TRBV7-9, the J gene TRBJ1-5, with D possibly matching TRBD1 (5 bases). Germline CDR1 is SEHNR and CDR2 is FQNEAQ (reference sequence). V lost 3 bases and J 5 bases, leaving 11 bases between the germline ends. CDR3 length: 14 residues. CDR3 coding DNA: TGTGCCAGCAGCTTGGGACGAATCCATCAGCCCCAGCATTTT. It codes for CASSLGRIHQPQHF. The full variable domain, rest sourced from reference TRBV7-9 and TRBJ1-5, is DTGVSQNPRHKITKRGQNVTFRCDPISEHNRLYWYRQTLGQGPEFLTYFQNEAQLEKSRLLSDRFSAERPKGSFSTLEIQRTEQGDSAMYLCASSLGRIHQPQHFGDGTRLSIL.

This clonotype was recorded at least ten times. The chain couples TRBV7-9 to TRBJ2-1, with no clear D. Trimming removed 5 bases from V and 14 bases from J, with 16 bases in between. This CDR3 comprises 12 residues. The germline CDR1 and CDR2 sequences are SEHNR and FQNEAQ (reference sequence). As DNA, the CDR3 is TGTGCCAGCAGCGAGGATGGTGATCCGGAGTTCTTC. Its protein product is CASSEDGDPEFF.

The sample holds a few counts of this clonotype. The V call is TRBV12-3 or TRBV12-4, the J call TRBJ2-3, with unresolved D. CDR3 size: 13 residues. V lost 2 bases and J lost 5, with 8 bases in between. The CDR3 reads CASSLFRRDTQYF. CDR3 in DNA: TGTGCCAGCAGTTTATTCCGGCGAGATACGCAGTATTTT.

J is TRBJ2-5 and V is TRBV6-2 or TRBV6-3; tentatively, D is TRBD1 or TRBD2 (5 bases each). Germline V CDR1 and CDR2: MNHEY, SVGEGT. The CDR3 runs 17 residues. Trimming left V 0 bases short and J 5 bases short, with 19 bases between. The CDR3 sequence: CASSYSSLSWGMETQYF. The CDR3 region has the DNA TGTGCCAGCAGTTACTCGAGCTTGAGTTGGGGGATGGAGACCCAGTACTTC.

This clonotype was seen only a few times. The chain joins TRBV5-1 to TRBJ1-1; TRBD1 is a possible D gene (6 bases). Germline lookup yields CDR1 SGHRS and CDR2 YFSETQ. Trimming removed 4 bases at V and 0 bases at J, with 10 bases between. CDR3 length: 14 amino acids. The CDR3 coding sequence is TGCGCCAGCAGCATTCAGGGGTTGAACACTGAAGCTTTCTTT. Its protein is CASSIQGLNTEAFF.

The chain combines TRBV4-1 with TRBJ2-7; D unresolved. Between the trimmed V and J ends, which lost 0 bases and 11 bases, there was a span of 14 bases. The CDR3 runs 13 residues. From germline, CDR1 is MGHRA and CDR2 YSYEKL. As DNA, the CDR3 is TGCGCCAGCAGCCAAGATCAAGCCCGGATAAAGTACTTC. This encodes CASSQDQARIKYF.